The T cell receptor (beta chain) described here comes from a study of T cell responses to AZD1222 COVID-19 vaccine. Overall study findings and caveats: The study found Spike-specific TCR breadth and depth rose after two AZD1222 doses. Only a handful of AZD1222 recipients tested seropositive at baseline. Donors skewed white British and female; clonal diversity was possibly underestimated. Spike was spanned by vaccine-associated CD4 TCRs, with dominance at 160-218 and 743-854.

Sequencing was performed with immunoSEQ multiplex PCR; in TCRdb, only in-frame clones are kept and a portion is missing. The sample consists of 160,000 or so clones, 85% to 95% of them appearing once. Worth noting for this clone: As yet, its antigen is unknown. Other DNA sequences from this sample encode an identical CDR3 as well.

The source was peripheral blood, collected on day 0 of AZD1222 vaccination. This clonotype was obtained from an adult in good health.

CDR3 sequence reads: CASSPAGSYEQYF. CDR3 nucleotide sequence: TGTGCCAGCTCACCGGCGGGATCCTACGAGCAGTACTTC. The J gene is TRBJ2-7, the V gene TRBV18, with D possibly matching TRBD2 (6 bases). The CDR3 contains 13 residues. Trimming cost V 3 bases and J 1 base, with 7 bases left between them. In germline, CDR1 is KGHSH, CDR2 LQKENI.